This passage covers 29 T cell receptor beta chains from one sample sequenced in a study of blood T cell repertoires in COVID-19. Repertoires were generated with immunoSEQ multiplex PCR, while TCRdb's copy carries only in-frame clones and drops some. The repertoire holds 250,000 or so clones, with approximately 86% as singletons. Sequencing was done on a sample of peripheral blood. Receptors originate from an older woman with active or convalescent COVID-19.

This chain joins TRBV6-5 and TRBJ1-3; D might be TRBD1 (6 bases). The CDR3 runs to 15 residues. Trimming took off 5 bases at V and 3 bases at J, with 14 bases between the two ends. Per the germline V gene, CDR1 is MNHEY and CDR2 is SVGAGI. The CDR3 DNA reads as TGTGCCAGCAGTCCGAACAGGGTTGGTGGAAACACCATATATTTT. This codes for CASSPNRVGGNTIYF.

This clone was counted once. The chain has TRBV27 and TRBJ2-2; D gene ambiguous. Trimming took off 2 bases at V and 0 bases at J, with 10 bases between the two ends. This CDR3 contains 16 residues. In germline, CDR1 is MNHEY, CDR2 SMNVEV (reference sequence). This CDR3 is CASSLVGAANTGELFF. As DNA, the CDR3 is TGTGCCAGCAGTTTAGTCGGAGCCGCGAACACCGGGGAGCTGTTTTTT.

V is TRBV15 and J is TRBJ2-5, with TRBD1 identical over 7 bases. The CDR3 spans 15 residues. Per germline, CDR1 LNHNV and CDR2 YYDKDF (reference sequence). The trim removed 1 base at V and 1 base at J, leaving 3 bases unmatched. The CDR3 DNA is TGTGCCACCAGCAGAGGTACAGGGGCCCAAGAGACCCAGTACTTC. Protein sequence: CATSRGTGAQETQYF.

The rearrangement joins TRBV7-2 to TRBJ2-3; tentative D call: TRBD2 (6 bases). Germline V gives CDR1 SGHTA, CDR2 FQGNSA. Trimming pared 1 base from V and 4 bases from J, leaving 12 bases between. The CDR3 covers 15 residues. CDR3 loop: CASSLGPRGADTQYF. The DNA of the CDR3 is TGTGCCAGCAGCTTAGGCCCCCGCGGGGCAGATACGCAGTATTTT.

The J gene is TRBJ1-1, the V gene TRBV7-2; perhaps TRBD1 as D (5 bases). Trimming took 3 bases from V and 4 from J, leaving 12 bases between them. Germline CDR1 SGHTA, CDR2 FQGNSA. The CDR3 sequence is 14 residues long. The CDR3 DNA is TGTGCCAGCAGCTTGAGTGGAGGGGTCACTGAAGCTTTCTTT. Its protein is CASSLSGGVTEAFF.

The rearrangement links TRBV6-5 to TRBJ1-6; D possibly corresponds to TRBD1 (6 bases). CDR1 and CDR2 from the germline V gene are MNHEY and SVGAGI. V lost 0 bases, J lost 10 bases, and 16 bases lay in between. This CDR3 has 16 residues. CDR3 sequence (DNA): TGTGCCAGCAGTTACTCCCTGGACAGACTCGACTCACCCCTCCACTTT. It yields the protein CASSYSLDRLDSPLHF.

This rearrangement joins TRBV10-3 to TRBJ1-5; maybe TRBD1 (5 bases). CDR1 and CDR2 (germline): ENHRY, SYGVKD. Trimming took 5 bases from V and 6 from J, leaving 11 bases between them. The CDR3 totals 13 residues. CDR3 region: CAISQGPGQPQHF. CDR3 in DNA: TGTGCCATCAGTCAGGGTCCGGGTCAGCCCCAGCATTTT.

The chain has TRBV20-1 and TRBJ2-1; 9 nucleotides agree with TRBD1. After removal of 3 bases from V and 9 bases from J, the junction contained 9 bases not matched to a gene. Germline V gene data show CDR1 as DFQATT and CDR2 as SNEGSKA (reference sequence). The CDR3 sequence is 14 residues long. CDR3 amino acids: CSASRQGDSGEQFF. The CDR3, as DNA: TGCAGTGCTAGTAGACAGGGGGACAGTGGTGAGCAGTTCTTC.

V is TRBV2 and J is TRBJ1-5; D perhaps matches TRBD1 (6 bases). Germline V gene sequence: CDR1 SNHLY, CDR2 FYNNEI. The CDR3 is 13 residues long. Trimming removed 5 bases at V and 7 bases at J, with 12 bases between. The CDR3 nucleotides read TGTGCCAGCAGTTGGGCAGGGGAGCAGCCCCAGCATTTT. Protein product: CASSWAGEQPQHF.

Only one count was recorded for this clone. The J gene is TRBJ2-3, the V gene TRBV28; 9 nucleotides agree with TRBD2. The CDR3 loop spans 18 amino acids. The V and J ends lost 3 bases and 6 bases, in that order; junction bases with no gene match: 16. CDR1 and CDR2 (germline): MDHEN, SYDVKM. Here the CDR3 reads CASSLEGSGGTETDTQYF. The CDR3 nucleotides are TGTGCCAGCAGTTTGGAGGGGAGCGGGGGGACAGAGACGGATACGCAGTATTTT.

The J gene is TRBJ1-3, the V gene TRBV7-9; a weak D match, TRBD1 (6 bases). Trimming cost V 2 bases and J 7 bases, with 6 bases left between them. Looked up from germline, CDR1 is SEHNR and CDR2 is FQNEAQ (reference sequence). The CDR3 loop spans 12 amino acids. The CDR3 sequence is CASSLRGNTIYF. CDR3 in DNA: TGTGCCAGCAGCTTAAGGGGGAACACCATATATTTT.

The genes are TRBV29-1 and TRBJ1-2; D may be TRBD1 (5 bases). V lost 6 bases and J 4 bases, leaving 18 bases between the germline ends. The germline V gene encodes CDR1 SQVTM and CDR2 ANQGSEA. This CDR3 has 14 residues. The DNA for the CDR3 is TGCAGCGTGAGCCGGGACTCACAAAGCTATGGCTACACCTTC. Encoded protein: CSVSRDSQSYGYTF.

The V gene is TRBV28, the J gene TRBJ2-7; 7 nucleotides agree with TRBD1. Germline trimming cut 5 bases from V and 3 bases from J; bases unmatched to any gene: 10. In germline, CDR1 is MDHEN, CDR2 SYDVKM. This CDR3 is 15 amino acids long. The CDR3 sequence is CASSPAVGGYYEQYV. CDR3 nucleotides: TGTGCCAGCAGTCCCGCGGTAGGGGGCTACTACGAGCAGTACGTC.

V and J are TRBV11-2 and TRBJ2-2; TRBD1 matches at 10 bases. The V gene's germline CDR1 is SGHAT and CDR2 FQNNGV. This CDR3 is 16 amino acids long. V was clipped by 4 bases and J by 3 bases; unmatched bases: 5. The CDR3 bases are TGTGCCAGCAGCTCGGGACAGGGGTGGGACACCGGGGAGCTGTTTTTT. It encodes CASSSGQGWDTGELFF.

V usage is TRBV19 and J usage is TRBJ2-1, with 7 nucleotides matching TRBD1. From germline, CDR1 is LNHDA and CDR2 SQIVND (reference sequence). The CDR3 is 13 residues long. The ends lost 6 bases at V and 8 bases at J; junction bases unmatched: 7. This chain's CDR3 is CASRNRGADEQFF. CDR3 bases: TGTGCCAGTAGGAACAGGGGCGCGGATGAGCAGTTCTTC.

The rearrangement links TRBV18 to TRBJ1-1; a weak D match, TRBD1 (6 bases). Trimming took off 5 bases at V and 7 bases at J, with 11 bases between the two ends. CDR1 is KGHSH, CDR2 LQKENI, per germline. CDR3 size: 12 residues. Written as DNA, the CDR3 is TGTGCCAGCTCAACAGGGAGGGGTGAAGCTTTCTTT. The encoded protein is CASSTGRGEAFF.

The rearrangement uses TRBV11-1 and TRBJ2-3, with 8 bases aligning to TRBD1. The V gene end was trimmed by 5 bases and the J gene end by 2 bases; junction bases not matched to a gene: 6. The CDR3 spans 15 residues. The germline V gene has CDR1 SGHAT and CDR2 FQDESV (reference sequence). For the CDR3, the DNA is TGTGCCAGCAGCCAAGGACAGGGAAACACAGATACGCAGTATTTT. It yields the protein CASSQGQGNTDTQYF. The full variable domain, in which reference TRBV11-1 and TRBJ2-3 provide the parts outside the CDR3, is EAEVAQSPRYKITEKSQAVAFWCDPISGHATLYWYRQILGQGPELLVQFQDESVVDDSQLPKDRFSAERLKGVDSTLKIQPAELGDSAMYLCASSQGQGNTDTQYFGPGTRLTVL.

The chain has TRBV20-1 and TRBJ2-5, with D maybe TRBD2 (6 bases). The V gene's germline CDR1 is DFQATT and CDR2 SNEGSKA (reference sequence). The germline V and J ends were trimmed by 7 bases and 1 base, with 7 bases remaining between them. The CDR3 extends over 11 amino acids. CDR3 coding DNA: TGCAGTGTGGGGGGCCAAGAGACCCAGTACTTC. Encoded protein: CSVGGQETQYF.

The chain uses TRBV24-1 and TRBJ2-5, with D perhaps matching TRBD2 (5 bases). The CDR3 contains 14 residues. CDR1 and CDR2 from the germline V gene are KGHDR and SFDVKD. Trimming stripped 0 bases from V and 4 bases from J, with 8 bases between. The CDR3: CATSDLRERETQYF. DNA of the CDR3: TGTGCCACCAGTGATTTGAGGGAGCGAGAGACCCAGTACTTC.

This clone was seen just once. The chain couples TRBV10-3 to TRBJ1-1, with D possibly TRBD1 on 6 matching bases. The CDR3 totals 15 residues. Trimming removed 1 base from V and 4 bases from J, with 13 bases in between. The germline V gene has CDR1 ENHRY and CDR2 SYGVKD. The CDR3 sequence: CAISELVGGTTEAFF. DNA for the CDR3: TGTGCCATCAGTGAGTTAGTAGGGGGAACCACTGAAGCTTTCTTT.

This CDR3 reads CASSLRTSREWHEQYV. The CDR3 DNA sequence: TGCGCCAGCAGCCTCCGGACTAGCAGGGAGTGGCACGAGCAGTACGTC. The chain joins TRBV5-1 to TRBJ2-7; 8 bases are a match to TRBD2. Losses at the gene ends were 4 bases for V and 5 bases for J; bases not matched to a gene: 14. The CDR3 loop spans 16 amino acids. The germline V gene has CDR1 SGHRS and CDR2 YFSETQ.

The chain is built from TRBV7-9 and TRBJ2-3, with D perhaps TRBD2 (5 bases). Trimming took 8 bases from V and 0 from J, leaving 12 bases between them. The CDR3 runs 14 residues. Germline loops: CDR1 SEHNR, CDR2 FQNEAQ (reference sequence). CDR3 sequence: CASADGVSTDTQYF. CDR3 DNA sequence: TGTGCCAGCGCGGACGGGGTCAGCACAGATACGCAGTATTTT.

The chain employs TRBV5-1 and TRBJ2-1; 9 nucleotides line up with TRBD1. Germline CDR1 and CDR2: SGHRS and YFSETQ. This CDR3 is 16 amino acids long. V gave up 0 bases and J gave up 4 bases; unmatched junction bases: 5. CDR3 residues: CASSLAGTGYYNEQFF. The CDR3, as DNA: TGCGCCAGCAGCTTGGCCGGGACAGGGTATTACAATGAGCAGTTCTTC.

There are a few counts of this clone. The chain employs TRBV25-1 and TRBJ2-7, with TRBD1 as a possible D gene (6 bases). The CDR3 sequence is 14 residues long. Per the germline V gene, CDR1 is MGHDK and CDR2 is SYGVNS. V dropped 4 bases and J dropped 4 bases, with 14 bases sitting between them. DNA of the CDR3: TGTGCCAGCAGTGGGACAGCAGGGAGATACGAGCAGTACTTC. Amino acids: CASSGTAGRYEQYF.

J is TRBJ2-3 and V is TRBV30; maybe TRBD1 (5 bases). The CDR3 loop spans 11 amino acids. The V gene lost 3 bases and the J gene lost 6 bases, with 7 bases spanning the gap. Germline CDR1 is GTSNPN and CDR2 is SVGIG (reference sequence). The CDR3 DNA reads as TGTGCCTGGAGCCCAGGGGATACGCAGTATTTT. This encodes CAWSPGDTQYF.

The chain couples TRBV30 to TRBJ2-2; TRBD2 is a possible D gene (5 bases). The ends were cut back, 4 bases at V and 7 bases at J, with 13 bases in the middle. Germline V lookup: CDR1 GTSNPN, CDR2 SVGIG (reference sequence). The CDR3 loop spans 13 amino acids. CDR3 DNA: TGTGCCTGGACGGTACTAGACGGCGGGGAGCTGTTTTTT. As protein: CAWTVLDGGELFF.

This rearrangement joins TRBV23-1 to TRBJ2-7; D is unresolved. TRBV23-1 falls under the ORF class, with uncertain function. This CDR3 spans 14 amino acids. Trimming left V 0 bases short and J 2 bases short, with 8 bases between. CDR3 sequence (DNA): TGCGCCAGCAGTCAATCAGCGAATCCCTACGAGCAGTACTTC. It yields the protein CASSQSANPYEQYF.

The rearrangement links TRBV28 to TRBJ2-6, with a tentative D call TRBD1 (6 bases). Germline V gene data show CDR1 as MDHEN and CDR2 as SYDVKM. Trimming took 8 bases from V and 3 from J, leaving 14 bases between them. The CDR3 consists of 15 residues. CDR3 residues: CASGTSRLGANVLTF. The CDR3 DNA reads TGTGCCAGCGGGACATCACGGCTTGGGGCCAACGTCCTGACTTTC.

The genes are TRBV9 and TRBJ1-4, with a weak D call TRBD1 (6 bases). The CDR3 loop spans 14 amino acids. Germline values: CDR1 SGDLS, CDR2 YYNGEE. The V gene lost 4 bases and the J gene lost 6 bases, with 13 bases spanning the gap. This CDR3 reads CASSPARGDEKLFF. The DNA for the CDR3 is TGTGCCAGCAGCCCAGCCAGGGGTGATGAAAAACTGTTTTTT.